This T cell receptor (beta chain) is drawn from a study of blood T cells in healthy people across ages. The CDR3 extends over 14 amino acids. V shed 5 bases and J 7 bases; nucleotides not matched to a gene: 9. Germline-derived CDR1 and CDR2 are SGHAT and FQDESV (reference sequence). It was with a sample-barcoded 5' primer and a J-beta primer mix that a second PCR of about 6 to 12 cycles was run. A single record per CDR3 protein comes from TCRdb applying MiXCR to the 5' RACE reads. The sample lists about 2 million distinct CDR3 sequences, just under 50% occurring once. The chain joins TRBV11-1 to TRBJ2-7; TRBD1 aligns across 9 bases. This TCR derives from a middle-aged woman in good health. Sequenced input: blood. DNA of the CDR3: TGTGCCAGCAGCGTTCTCGCGGGACAGGGAGAGCAGTACTTC. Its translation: CASSVLAGQGEQYF.